Shown below are 8 T cell receptor beta chains from a single sample sequenced in a study of CD8+ T cells in alopecia areata. Extracted from the samples, RNA was reverse transcribed into cDNA to serve as the sequencing template. Libraries were prepared by immunoSEQ multiplex PCR; TCRdb keeps only in-frame clonotypes and omits some of them. The sample includes over 100,000 clones, none of them occurring once. Material: lesional skin. All receptors come from a C3H/HeJ mouse with alopecia areata. The mice in this strain carry MHC haplotype H2-k.

In the case of this clone: The germline and genes are mouse ones. The read finishes 4 residues shy of the CDR3 end, and the germline J gene is used to complete it. V usage is TRBV12-1 and J usage is TRBJ1-2; D is perhaps TRBD1 (6 bases). Germline-derived CDR1 and CDR2 are SGHSN and HYEKVE. Trimming stripped 4 bases from V and 0 bases from J, with 14 bases between. CDR3 size: 15 residues. CDR3 DNA (partial): TGTGCCAGCTCAATTTCGGACAGAACAAACTCC. This encodes CASSISDRTNS. The full CDR3 sequence reads CASSISDRTNSDYTF.

This clone was detected a few times. The translated DNA and TCRdb's protein are not identical at residue 15; the protein here was translated from the DNA. Gene names are the mouse ones. CDR3 region: CASSDPPEDKYSGNTLYF. The CDR3 bases that were read are TGTGCCAGCAGTGATCCTCCTGAGGACAAGTATTCTGGAAATACG. The chain is built from TRBV13-3 and TRBJ1-3; possible D gene TRBD1, 5 bases. The CDR3 goes on 3 residues after the read ends, and that part is filled in from the germline J gene. The V gene lost 1 base and the J gene lost 0 bases, with 17 bases spanning the gap. The CDR3 totals 18 residues. The germline gives CDR1 NNHDY, CDR2 SYVADS.

As concerns this clone: The gene names here belong to mouse. The sequenced fragment ends 4 residues before the CDR3 boundary, so the rest is inferred from the germline J gene. The chain has TRBV13-3 and TRBJ1-4; TRBD1 matches 8 bases. This CDR3 has 17 residues. Germline assignment: CDR1 NNHDY and CDR2 SYVADS. Unmatched junction bases numbered 5, after V lost 1 base and J lost 0 bases. The covered CDR3 bases are TGTGCCAGCAGTGATTACAGGGGGTCTCTTTCCAACGAA. Translation gives CASSDYRGSLSNE. The whole CDR3 sequence reads CASSDYRGSLSNERLFF.

This clone showed up many times. Gene labels here are mouse ones. The CDR3 end lies 4 residues beyond the end of the read and is filled in from the germline J gene. The J gene is TRBJ2-1, the V gene TRBV13-3, with 9 bases fitting TRBD2. This CDR3 has 15 residues. The germline V gene encodes CDR1 NNHDY and CDR2 SYVADS. V trimming: 5 bases; J trimming: 5 bases; junction bases outside the gene matches: 8. The CDR3 is CASSPTGGKDAEQFF. The covered CDR3 bases are TGTGCCAGCAGCCCCACTGGGGGGAAGGATGCT.

This clone showed up just a few times. The gene names given are mouse names. The read terminates 4 residues ahead of where the CDR3 ends, so the germline J gene completes it. The chain links TRBV16 to TRBJ2-7; D ambiguous. This CDR3 is 15 amino acids long. Germline-derived CDR1 and CDR2 are SGHSA and FRNQAP. Trimming removed 2 bases from V and 0 bases from J, with 11 bases in between. CDR3 DNA, as far as it was read: TGTGCAAGCAGCTTATCCCAAAAACACTCCTAT. This sequence encodes CASSLSQKHSY. The CDR3 as a whole reads CASSLSQKHSYEQYF.

As to this clone: The translated DNA and TCRdb's protein are not identical at residue 12; the protein here was translated from the DNA. Gene names and germline match the mouse. The CDR3 goes on 3 residues after the read ends, and that part is filled in from the germline J gene. The V and J genes are TRBV19 and TRBJ1-6, with D maybe TRBD1 (6 bases). TRBJ1-6 is filed as an ORF, its function uncertain. Deletions cut 4 bases from V and 7 bases from J, with 15 bases between. Germline V lookup: CDR1 FNHDT, CDR2 SITEND (reference sequence). This CDR3 region has 15 residues. The CDR3 bases that were read are TGTGCCAGCAGTCCCCCCGGGACAAAAAATTCGCCC. This gives the protein CASSPPGTKNSP. The whole CDR3 protein reads CASSPPGTKNSPLYF.

Points on this clone: Genes and germline are mouse. The read gets to within 4 residues of the CDR3 end, and the germline J gene fills in the rest. J is TRBJ1-2 and V is TRBV13-3; 10 bases match TRBD1. The CDR3 is made up of 15 amino acids. J gave up 4 bases and V 5 bases, and 8 bases lay outside the gene matches. Germline V gene lookup returns CDR1 NNHDY and CDR2 SYVADS. The chain's CDR3 is CASSPPGTGVSDYTF. The CDR3 DNA, read in part, is TGTGCCAGCAGCCCCCCCGGGACAGGGGTCTCC.

About this clone itself: Each gene name is a mouse one. The read terminates 4 residues before the CDR3 end, so the remaining end is supplied by the germline J gene. V gene TRBV1 combines with J gene TRBJ2-3; TRBD2 aligns across 7 bases. Germline V gene lookup returns CDR1 NSQYPW and CDR2 LRSPGD (reference sequence). V lost 0 bases, J lost 3 bases, and 6 bases stayed unmatched. The CDR3 consists of 16 residues. The CDR3 is CTCSAERGGTAETLYF. The DNA read from the CDR3 is TGCACCTGCAGTGCAGAACGGGGGGGAACGGCAGAA.